A single sample is the source of the 32 T cell receptor beta chains below, sequenced in a study of T cell changes during pregnancy in multiple sclerosis. Clones were sequenced by immunoSEQ multiplex PCR, and TCRdb holds only the in-frame ones, with some missing. The sample shows over 35,000 clones, 70% to 90% of them seen only once. This specimen consisted of CD4+ T cells from peripheral blood mononuclear cells, obtained after pregnancy. These receptor sequences come from a female donor with multiple sclerosis, enrolled in a pregnancy study.

V and J are TRBV2 and TRBJ1-2, with TRBD1 identical over 11 bases. Germline trimming cut 7 bases from V and 4 bases from J; bases unmatched to any gene: 5. Germline V gives CDR1 SNHLY, CDR2 FYNNEI. The CDR3 consists of 14 residues. The CDR3 DNA follows: TGTGCCAGCACCGAAGGGACAGGGGGCTATGGCTACACCTTC. This codes for CASTEGTGGYGYTF.

The J gene is TRBJ2-1, the V gene TRBV5-4, with D perhaps TRBD1 (6 bases). There are 15 residues in the CDR3. V was pared by 0 bases and J by 3 bases, with 10 bases between. Germline V gene lookup returns CDR1 SGHNT and CDR2 YYREEE (reference sequence). The CDR3 nucleotides are TGTGCCAGCAGCTTGGAAACAGGGTACTACAATGAGCAGTTCTTC. Translation gives CASSLETGYYNEQFF.

This sequence joins TRBV6-6 and TRBJ1-4; D remains unclear. The CDR3 is made up of 13 amino acids. CDR1 is MNHNY, CDR2 SVGAGI, per germline (reference sequence). V shed 5 bases and J shed 6 bases, with 10 bases lying between them. CDR3 in DNA: TGTGCCAGCAGTCCCCAGGTGGATGAAAAACTGTTTTTT. It encodes CASSPQVDEKLFF.

V gene TRBV6-1 combines with J gene TRBJ2-7; D ambiguous. The CDR3 has 13 residues. Germline loops: CDR1 MNHNS, CDR2 SASEGT. With 2 bases removed from V and 1 base from J, the gap between germline ends came to 6 bases. For the CDR3, the DNA is TGTGCCAGCAGTGAACAAGCTTCCTACGAGCAGTACTTC. Protein sequence: CASSEQASYEQYF.

The chain combines TRBV9 with TRBJ2-5; 8 bases agree with TRBD2. Unmatched junction bases numbered 10, after V lost 4 bases and J lost 2 bases. The CDR3 runs 16 residues. Germline V lookup: CDR1 SGDLS, CDR2 YYNGEE. In DNA form, the CDR3 reads TGTGCCAGCAGCCGGATGACCCAGCGGGGGCAAGAGACCCAGTACTTC. It specifies CASSRMTQRGQETQYF.

The chain has TRBV10-2 and TRBJ2-7; D gene ambiguous. This CDR3 contains 14 residues. Trimming removed 4 bases at V and 4 bases at J, with 14 bases between. Germline assignment: CDR1 WSHSY and CDR2 SAAADI. The CDR3 reads CASSGLSGEYEQYF. The CDR3 bases are TGCGCCAGCAGTGGACTTTCCGGTGAATACGAGCAGTACTTC.

The rearrangement uses TRBV27 and TRBJ2-7; the match to TRBD1 covers 10 bases. The trim removed 2 bases at V and 3 bases at J, leaving 4 bases unmatched. The CDR3 totals 15 residues. Germline V gives CDR1 MNHEY, CDR2 SMNVEV (reference sequence). The CDR3 nucleotides read TGTGCCAGCAGTTTAGTACGGGACAGGGGCTACGAGCAGTACTTC. Residues: CASSLVRDRGYEQYF.

Only one count was recorded for this clone. The chain links TRBV4-3 to TRBJ1-6; 8 bases align to TRBD1. The V gene end was trimmed by 0 bases and the J gene end by 7 bases; junction bases not matched to a gene: 5. Germline values: CDR1 LGHNA, CDR2 YSLEER. The CDR3 length is 16 residues. The CDR3: CASSQEVGDRNSPLHF. The CDR3 coding sequence is TGCGCCAGCAGCCAAGAAGTCGGGGACAGGAATTCACCCCTCCACTTT.

This clone was counted only a few times. The chain recombines TRBV19 with TRBJ1-5; TRBD1 aligns across 9 bases. This CDR3 is 16 amino acids long. Trimming cost V 8 bases and J 0 bases; bases outside gene matches: 8. Germline CDR1 LNHDA, CDR2 SQIVND (reference sequence). CDR3 in amino acids: CASGTGRRFSNQPQHF. In DNA form, the CDR3 reads TGTGCCAGTGGGACAGGGAGGCGATTTAGCAATCAGCCCCAGCATTTT.

This rearrangement joins TRBV2 to TRBJ1-2; D gene ambiguous. Germline V lookup: CDR1 SNHLY, CDR2 FYNNEI. V was cut by 4 bases and J by 5 bases, with 11 bases left in between. This CDR3 spans 13 amino acids. The CDR3 sequence: CASSVLDQYGYTF. DNA of the CDR3: TGTGCCAGCAGTGTACTAGATCAATATGGCTACACCTTC.

The chain employs TRBV7-9 and TRBJ1-5; the D gene is possibly TRBD1 (5 bases). The CDR3 covers 16 residues. Trimming took 1 base from V and 2 from J, leaving 12 bases between them. CDR1 is SEHNR and CDR2 is FQNEAQ in the germline V gene (reference sequence). The CDR3 here is CASSLGSGGGNQPQHF. The DNA of the CDR3 is TGTGCCAGCAGCTTAGGATCGGGGGGAGGCAATCAGCCCCAGCATTTT.

The J gene is TRBJ2-7, the V gene TRBV4-3; 9 bases map to TRBD1. This CDR3 comprises 15 residues. The V segment lost 4 bases and the J segment 2 bases; nucleotides outside the gene matches: 6. Germline CDR1 reads LGHNA; CDR2 reads YSLEER. The CDR3 protein is CASSLHRGLAYEQYF. The CDR3 DNA reads TGCGCCAGCAGCCTCCACAGGGGGCTCGCCTACGAGCAGTACTTC.

The count of this clone is one. This chain joins TRBV11-3 and TRBJ2-2, with 8 bases identical to TRBD1. The junction had 6 bases not matched to a gene; V was cut back by 4 bases and J by 2 bases. CDR1 SGHNT and CDR2 YENEEA come from the germline V gene. The CDR3 extends over 16 amino acids. The CDR3 spells CASSSPTGVNTGELFF. The DNA of the CDR3 is TGTGCCAGCAGCTCCCCGACAGGGGTCAACACCGGGGAGCTGTTTTTT.

The chain joins TRBV5-6 to TRBJ2-7, with D possibly being TRBD1 (6 bases). Germline V gene lookup returns CDR1 SGHDT and CDR2 YYEEEE. CDR3 length: 13 residues. V lost 5 bases, J lost 7 bases, and 16 bases lay in between. This CDR3 is CASSSGQSEEQYF. As DNA, the CDR3 is TGTGCCAGCAGTTCCGGACAGTCTGAAGAGCAGTACTTC.

The chain combines TRBV5-1 with TRBJ1-1; 7 bases are shared with TRBD1. Unmatched junction bases numbered 3, after V lost 0 bases and J lost 1 base. In germline, CDR1 is SGHRS, CDR2 YFSETQ. This CDR3 comprises 15 residues. The CDR3 nucleotides read TGCGCCAGCAGCTTGGCCGGGACAGCGAACACTGAAGCTTTCTTT. This codes for CASSLAGTANTEAFF.

This chain uses TRBV30 with TRBJ1-2; 7 nucleotides agree with TRBD1. This CDR3 contains 14 residues. Germline CDR1 and CDR2: GTSNPN and SVGIG (reference sequence). J gave up 2 bases and V 1 base, and 4 bases lay outside the gene matches. The CDR3 here is CAWSELGGNYGYTF. As DNA, the CDR3 is TGTGCCTGGAGTGAGTTAGGGGGCAACTATGGCTACACCTTC.

J is TRBJ1-1 and V is TRBV6-5, with D hard to call. CDR3 length: 13 amino acids. Germline loops: CDR1 MNHEY, CDR2 SVGAGI. V shed 2 bases and J shed 1 base, with 5 bases lying between them. The CDR3, as DNA: TGTGCCAGCAGTTACCTCAGGAACACTGAAGCTTTCTTT. The encoded protein is CASSYLRNTEAFF.

The chain combines TRBV5-5 with TRBJ1-2; D is perhaps TRBD1 (5 bases). The CDR3 is 15 amino acids. CDR1 SGHKS and CDR2 YYEKEE come from the germline V gene (reference sequence). Trimming removed 4 bases from V and 8 bases from J, with 21 bases in between. The CDR3 region is CASSPNPGGDRGYTF. DNA for the CDR3: TGTGCCAGCAGCCCGAACCCGGGAGGGGACCGGGGCTACACCTTC.

This clone showed up just a few times. The chain recombines TRBV11-2 with TRBJ1-6; D ambiguous. In germline, CDR1 is SGHAT, CDR2 FQNNGV. V gave up 5 bases and J gave up 7 bases, with 9 bases separating them. The CDR3 contains 13 residues. The CDR3 region is CASSSLWNSPLHF. The CDR3 nucleotides read TGTGCCAGCAGCAGCCTGTGGAATTCACCCCTCCACTTT.

V usage is TRBV27 and J usage is TRBJ2-6, with 7 bases identical to TRBD2. With 2 bases clipped from V and 0 bases from J, the junction kept 16 bases outside the gene matches. The CDR3 sequence is 21 residues long. Looked up from germline, CDR1 is MNHEY and CDR2 is SMNVEV (reference sequence). CDR3 residues: CASSLTYKSAGDPSGANVLTF. CDR3 DNA sequence: TGTGCCAGCAGTTTAACCTACAAAAGTGCGGGGGACCCCTCTGGGGCCAACGTCCTGACTTTC.

The J gene is TRBJ2-1, the V gene TRBV6-5; TRBD2 might be the D (6 bases). The CDR3 sequence is 13 residues long. Between the trimmed V and J ends, which lost 6 bases and 9 bases, there was a span of 15 bases. Germline lookup yields CDR1 MNHEY and CDR2 SVGAGI. The CDR3 loop is CASRSGLITEQFF. Written as DNA, the CDR3 is TGTGCCAGCAGGAGCGGACTAATCACTGAGCAGTTCTTC.

The rearrangement uses TRBV5-4 and TRBJ1-3; tentatively, D is TRBD1 (5 bases). V lost 1 base, J lost 7 bases, and 9 bases lay in between. Germline CDR1 is SGHNT and CDR2 is YYREEE (reference sequence). The CDR3 contains 13 residues. The CDR3 here is CASSLKDMNTIYF. For the CDR3, the DNA is TGTGCCAGCAGCTTGAAGGACATGAACACCATATATTTT. Based on the CDR3 plus reference TRBV5-4 and TRBJ1-3, the full variable domain is ETGVTQSPTHLIKTRGQQVTLRCSSQSGHNTVSWYQQALGQGPQFIFQYYREEENGRGNFPPRFSGLQFPNYSSELNVNALELDDSALYLCASSLKDMNTIYFGEGSWLTVV.

The gene calls are TRBV27 and TRBJ1-6; possible D gene TRBD1, 5 bases. The CDR3 runs to 15 residues. In germline, CDR1 is MNHEY, CDR2 SMNVEV (reference sequence). Trimming left V 3 bases short and J 5 bases short, with 11 bases between. CDR3 nucleotides: TGTGCCAGCAGTTTTGGGGCAGCCGATAATTCACCCCTCCACTTT. This encodes CASSFGAADNSPLHF.

V is TRBV4-1 and J is TRBJ2-3, with a possible D match to TRBD2 (5 bases). This CDR3 contains 15 residues. Trimming stripped 6 bases from V and 0 bases from J, with 13 bases between. From germline, CDR1 is MGHRA and CDR2 YSYEKL. CDR3 amino acids: CASSPTRASTDTQYF. In DNA form, the CDR3 reads TGCGCCAGCAGTCCGACGAGGGCGAGCACAGATACGCAGTATTTT.

The chain has TRBV9 and TRBJ2-1; 7 bases agree with TRBD2. CDR1 SGDLS and CDR2 YYNGEE come from the germline V gene. The CDR3 is made up of 14 amino acids. The junction had 4 bases not matched to a gene; V was cut back by 4 bases and J by 3 bases. In nucleotides, the CDR3 is TGTGCCAGCAGCACCCGGGACTACTACAATGAGCAGTTCTTC. It specifies CASSTRDYYNEQFF.

This sequence joins TRBV5-1 and TRBJ1-2; D possibly corresponds to TRBD1 (6 bases). This CDR3 region has 15 residues. Germline CDR1 and CDR2: SGHRS and YFSETQ. Deletions cut 4 bases from V and 5 bases from J, with 18 bases between. CDR3 coding DNA: TGCGCCAGCAGCACCGAGGTCGGGGGGCTTTATGGCTACACCTTC. Protein product: CASSTEVGGLYGYTF.

The J gene is TRBJ2-1, the V gene TRBV10-3; 10 positions agree with TRBD1. Germline trimming cut 4 bases from V and 2 bases from J; bases unmatched to any gene: 2. The germline CDR1 and CDR2 sequences are ENHRY and SYGVKD. The CDR3 covers 15 residues. The CDR3 spells CAISAGQGTYNEQFF. In nucleotides, the CDR3 is TGTGCCATCAGTGCGGGACAGGGGACCTACAATGAGCAGTTCTTC.

The rearrangement uses TRBV21-1 and TRBJ1-5; the tabulated D call, TRBD1, remains unverified against the DNA. TRBV21-1 is a recognized pseudogene. The CDR3 loop spans 18 amino acids. CDR3 loop: CASGIFRTGWGRNQPQHF. The CDR3 DNA follows: TGTGCCAGCGGGATCTTTAGGACAGGTTGGGGTCGCAATCAGCCCCAGCATTTT.

The J gene is TRBJ2-7, the V gene TRBV5-1, with D possibly being TRBD1 (6 bases). The CDR3 has 15 amino acids. V was cut by 3 bases and J by 2 bases, with 15 bases left in between. CDR1 is SGHRS, CDR2 YFSETQ, per germline. CDR3 coding DNA: TGCGCCAGCAGCTCAAAGACAGGTCTTCCCTACGAGCAGTACTTC. This gives the protein CASSSKTGLPYEQYF.

The chain combines TRBV27 with TRBJ2-5, with D perhaps matching TRBD1 (6 bases). V was trimmed by 8 bases and J by 4 bases, leaving 17 bases between them. This CDR3 region has 14 residues. The germline V gene has CDR1 MNHEY and CDR2 SMNVEV (reference sequence). CDR3 DNA: TGTGCCAGCCGACGAGCCAGGGGCCCAGAGACCCAGTACTTC. It translates to CASRRARGPETQYF.

The rearrangement joins TRBV30 to TRBJ2-1; possible D gene TRBD1, 6 bases. Germline values: CDR1 GTSNPN, CDR2 SVGIG (reference sequence). Between the trimmed V and J ends, which lost 3 bases and 3 bases, there was a span of 12 bases. CDR3 length: 14 residues. The CDR3 is CAWRAGTFYNEQFF. As DNA, the CDR3 is TGTGCCTGGAGAGCCGGGACATTCTACAATGAGCAGTTCTTC.

J is TRBJ1-1 and V is TRBV30, with 8 bases fitting TRBD1. The junction had 4 bases not matched to a gene; V was cut back by 1 base and J by 0 bases. The CDR3 consists of 15 residues. CDR1 is GTSNPN, CDR2 SVGIG, per germline (reference sequence). The CDR3 reads CAWSGTGSMNTEAFF. As DNA, the CDR3 is TGTGCCTGGAGTGGGACAGGGTCGATGAACACTGAAGCTTTCTTT.